Below are 10 T cell receptor beta chains sequenced from a single sample in a study of OX40 agonist ivuxolimab in advanced cancers. Clones were sequenced by immunoSEQ multiplex PCR, and TCRdb holds only the in-frame ones, with some missing. This table has 55,000 or so clones, 86% appearing once. Material: CD4+ or CD8+ T cells sorted from blood, obtained in a trial of the OX40 agonist ivuxolimab. These receptors originate from an adult with an advanced solid tumor such as melanoma, head and neck, liver or kidney cancer.

V usage is TRBV6-6 and J usage is TRBJ2-7; the match to TRBD1 covers 7 bases. The J segment lost 2 bases and the V segment lost 6 bases, leaving 10 bases of the junction unmatched. Germline CDR1 and CDR2: MNHNY and SVGAGI (reference sequence). The CDR3 runs 15 residues. CDR3 protein: CASSKKRQGTYEQYF. Written as DNA, the CDR3 is TGTGCCAGCAGCAAAAAGCGACAGGGCACCTACGAGCAGTACTTC.

The chain recombines TRBV28 with TRBJ1-2, with D unresolved. The V gene's germline CDR1 is MDHEN and CDR2 SYDVKM. This CDR3 has 14 amino acids. V dropped 7 bases and J dropped 0 bases, with 12 bases sitting between them. The CDR3: CASTLGGANYGYTF. DNA of the CDR3: TGTGCCAGCACCCTGGGTGGGGCTAACTATGGCTACACCTTC.

As for this clone: The identical CDR3 is also encoded by other nucleotide sequences in the sample. The CDR3 DNA reads TGTGCCAGCAGCTTGAGTGGCGGAACTGGAAACACCATATATTTT. It codes for CASSLSGGTGNTIYF. V is TRBV7-9 and J is TRBJ1-3, with D uncertain. The CDR3 runs 15 residues. CDR1 is SEHNR and CDR2 is FQNEAQ in the germline V gene (reference sequence). V lost 3 bases and J 2 bases, leaving 11 bases between the germline ends.

The chain has TRBV10-3 and TRBJ1-1, with D maybe TRBD1 (6 bases). Germline V gene data show CDR1 as ENHRY and CDR2 as SYGVKD. Trimming cost V 2 bases and J 4 bases, with 17 bases left between them. CDR3 length equals 16 residues. In DNA form, the CDR3 reads TGTGCCATCAGTGAGCCGACACAGGGAAAACCCACTGAAGCTTTCTTT. Encoded protein: CAISEPTQGKPTEAFF.

This clone has just a few counts. The genes are TRBV28 and TRBJ1-2; no definite D call. V was trimmed by 6 bases and J by 3 bases, leaving 5 bases between them. Germline CDR1 reads MDHEN; CDR2 reads SYDVKM. The CDR3 loop spans 11 amino acids. The CDR3 protein is CASRVDYGYTF. CDR3 in DNA: TGTGCCAGCAGGGTAGACTATGGCTACACCTTC.

V usage is TRBV6-1 and J usage is TRBJ2-4; possibly TRBD1 for D (5 bases). V gave up 5 bases and J gave up 8 bases, with 16 bases separating them. The CDR3 sequence is 14 residues long. Germline CDR1 and CDR2: MNHNS and SASEGT. The CDR3 reads CASSHTAGLDIQYF. CDR3 nucleotide sequence: TGTGCCAGCAGTCACACGGCAGGGTTGGACATTCAGTACTTC.

The chain recombines TRBV9 with TRBJ2-1; possible D gene TRBD2, 6 bases. The germline CDR1 and CDR2 sequences are SGDLS and YYNGEE. V shed 4 bases and J shed 4 bases, with 12 bases lying between them. There are 14 residues in the CDR3. The CDR3 here is CASSSRDWYNEQFF. The CDR3 DNA follows: TGTGCCAGCAGCTCCCGGGACTGGTACAATGAGCAGTTCTTC.

The chain joins TRBV7-3 to TRBJ1-1; D call uncertain. The CDR3 consists of 13 residues. Germline V CDR1 and CDR2: SGHTA, FQGTGA. Trimming took 6 bases from V and 0 from J, leaving 8 bases between them. The CDR3 spells CASRFDLNTEAFF. CDR3 nucleotide sequence: TGTGCCAGCAGATTCGACTTGAACACTGAAGCTTTCTTT. Looking up the rest from reference TRBV7-3 and TRBJ1-1 gives the full variable domain: GAGVSQTPSNKVTEKGKYVELRCDPISGHTALYWYRQSLGQGPEFLIYFQGTGAADDSGLPNDRFFAVRPEGSVSTLKIQRTERGDSAVYLCASRFDLNTEAFFGQGTRLTVV.

The rearrangement uses TRBV28 and TRBJ1-4; no reliable D call. Germline CDR1 is MDHEN and CDR2 is SYDVKM. CDR3 length: 16 residues. V was trimmed by 6 bases and J by 3 bases, leaving 17 bases between them. DNA of the CDR3: TGTGCCAGCAGACTGATTCCCCACGGGGCTAATGAAAAACTGTTTTTT. It codes for CASRLIPHGANEKLFF.

This chain links TRBV2 with TRBJ1-5; 8 bases are shared with TRBD1. V shed 3 bases, J shed 5 bases, and the junction held 9 bases outside the gene matches. The CDR3 has 16 amino acids. The germline V gene encodes CDR1 SNHLY and CDR2 FYNNEI. CDR3 sequence (DNA): TGTGCCAGCAGTGAGTCAGCAGGGGGCATTGATCAGCCCCAGCATTTT. Protein: CASSESAGGIDQPQHF.